This entry describes one TCR beta chain. Its antigen remains unidentified. Germline-derived CDR1 and CDR2 are LGHNA and YNFKEQ. There are 16 residues in the CDR3. Trimming shortened V by 4 bases and J by 5 bases, and 17 bases separated the two germline ends. The sample belongs to a study of immune evolution from preneoplasia to lung adenocarcinoma. Study-wide findings and caveats: Top clone frequencies peaked in normal lung, apparently declining through invasive adenocarcinoma. Normal lung had highest clonality; later lesions appeared denser, more diverse.

Histologic diagnosis was independently verified by two lung pathologists. Using immunoSEQ multiplex PCR, the repertoire was profiled, and TCRdb retains in-frame clones only, with some absent. The data hold just over 2,000 clones, with 85% observed a single time. The sequenced sample was FFPE adjacent normal lung tissue. The clonotype comes from a person aged 60 to 80 with lung adenocarcinoma. V gene TRBV4-2 combines with J gene TRBJ2-2, with D perhaps being TRBD1 or TRBD2 (5 bases each). The CDR3 nucleotides are TGTGCCAGCAGCCCCCACCGACGGGGCTATACCGGGGAGCTGTTTTTT. Amino acid sequence: CASSPHRRGYTGELFF.